This T cell receptor beta chain stems from a study of vaccination and CD4 T cells after COVID-19. An Oncomine TCR Beta short-read assay was used to sequence the DNA from cultured CD4+ T cells. TCRdb re-derived calls from the PCR reads in MiXCR, one entry per CDR3 protein. The repertoire holds thousands of distinct CDR3 sequences, with around 60% as singletons. Details on this clonotype: Its antigen is unknown.

Indicated treatment: approximately 9-day PBMC culture with coronavirus spike peptide pools or control peptides (ViraFEST assay). Dates of PCR positivity, March to December 2020, preceded the US Alpha, Beta and Delta variants. The CDR3 has 14 amino acids. The junction had 8 bases not matched to a gene; V was cut back by 0 bases and J by 13 bases. Germline lookup yields CDR1 SNHLY and CDR2 FYNNEI. The sample was CD4+ T cells from blood, cultured in vitro. The chain uses TRBV2 and TRBJ2-1; 8 positions match TRBD1. The source of this sequence is a human donor who had recovered from COVID-19. This chain's CDR3 is CASSEAGQVWNQFF. The CDR3 nucleotides read TGTGCCAGCAGTGAAGCGGGACAGGTATGGAATCAGTTCTTC. Based on the CDR3 plus reference TRBV2 and TRBJ2-1, the full variable domain is EPEVTQTPSHQVTQMGQEVILRCVPISNHLYFYWYRQILGQKVEFLVSFYNNEISEKSEIFDDQFSVERPDGSNFTLKIRSTKLEDSAMYFCASSEAGQVWNQFFGPGTRLTVL.